The TCR beta chain described here comes from a study of blood T cell repertoires in COVID-19. On the study more broadly: COVID-19 samples collected from the United States, Italy and Spain covered acute and convalescent phases.

Profiled with immunoSEQ multiplex PCR; TCRdb holds only in-frame clones, not every one. The table shows about 130,000 clones, with about 89% occurring only once. The CDR3 consists of 14 residues. The V and J ends lost 7 bases and 9 bases respectively, with 16 bases between them. The V gene's germline CDR1 is SEHNR and CDR2 FQNEAQ (reference sequence). The rearrangement links TRBV7-9 to TRBJ1-6, with a tentative D call TRBD1 (6 bases). This clonotype was obtained from a woman aged 70-85 years with COVID-19, enrolled during active disease. Sequenced sample: peripheral blood. The CDR3 nucleotides are TGTGCCAGCACCTTGGACAGTATGACTTCACCCCTCCACTTT. It translates to CASTLDSMTSPLHF.